One and the same sample provided the 14 T cell receptor beta chains below, sequenced in a study of blood T cell repertoires in COVID-19. Profiling relied on immunoSEQ multiplex PCR, and the TCRdb table lists in-frame clones only, not all of them. This table has about 370,000 clones, 80% to 90% appearing once. The sequencing sample was made of PBMCs or T cells enriched from blood (not recorded which). The receptors were gathered from a man between 18 and 35 years old who had recovered from COVID-19.

This clone has a single count. The chain couples TRBV6-5 to TRBJ2-2, with 7 bases matching TRBD1. The junction had 6 bases not matched to a gene; V was cut back by 0 bases and J by 8 bases. CDR3 length: 15 amino acids. The germline V gene encodes CDR1 MNHEY and CDR2 SVGAGI. The CDR3 DNA reads as TGTGCCAGCAGTTACTCGACAGGGCTCGGGGGGGAGCTGTTTTTT. Translating it yields CASSYSTGLGGELFF.

The J gene is TRBJ1-2, the V gene TRBV19; 7 bases line up with TRBD1. CDR3 length equals 14 residues. J was trimmed by 7 bases and V by 4 bases; bases with no gene match: 9. Looked up from germline, CDR1 is LNHDA and CDR2 is SQIVND (reference sequence). CDR3 DNA: TGTGCCAGTAGTAAACCGACAGGGAGCGGTGGCTACACCTTC. It is translated as CASSKPTGSGGYTF.

V usage is TRBV19 and J usage is TRBJ2-5; TRBD2 agrees at 10 bases. The CDR3 consists of 17 residues. Per germline, CDR1 LNHDA and CDR2 SQIVND (reference sequence). J was trimmed by 5 bases and V by 5 bases; bases with no gene match: 14. The chain's CDR3 is CASSPFVAGGSKETQYF. In DNA, the CDR3 is TGTGCCAGTAGTCCCTTCGTAGCGGGAGGATCTAAGGAGACCCAGTACTTC.

This clone has only one observation. The rearrangement uses TRBV11-1 and TRBJ2-1; D not certain. Germline V CDR1 and CDR2: SGHAT, FQDESV (reference sequence). Trimming stripped 3 bases from V and 7 bases from J, with 13 bases between. This CDR3 spans 14 amino acids. The CDR3 DNA sequence: TGTGCCAGCAGCTTGGGTCCCGCCAGGAATGAGCAGTTCTTC. Its translation is CASSLGPARNEQFF. Filled out from reference TRBV11-1 and TRBJ2-1, the complete variable domain reads EAEVAQSPRYKITEKSQAVAFWCDPISGHATLYWYRQILGQGPELLVQFQDESVVDDSQLPKDRFSAERLKGVDSTLKIQPAELGDSAMYLCASSLGPARNEQFFGPGTRLTVL.

The V and J genes are TRBV14 and TRBJ2-7; no clear D gene. The CDR3 has 12 residues. Germline V gives CDR1 SGHDN, CDR2 FVKESK. With 2 bases removed from V and 4 bases from J, the gap between germline ends came to 6 bases. CDR3 sequence (DNA): TGTGCCAGCAGCCAACTAGGTTACGAGCAGTACTTC. The encoded protein is CASSQLGYEQYF.

The V and J genes are TRBV19 and TRBJ2-6; D remains unclear. The V end was cut by 4 bases, the J end by 0 bases, with 7 bases between. In germline, CDR1 is LNHDA, CDR2 SQIVND (reference sequence). The CDR3 covers 15 residues. The CDR3 region has the DNA TGTGCCAGTAGTACCAGTGGCTCTGGGGCCAACGTCCTGACTTTC. It codes for CASSTSGSGANVLTF.

The CDR3 region has the DNA TGTGTCAGAAGCGGGCAATGGGCTTTCTTT. Residues: CVRSGQWAFF. J is TRBJ1-1 and V is TRBV7-5; the D call TRBD1 from the table was never checked on the DNA. TRBV7-5 corresponds to a pseudogene. The length of the CDR3 is 10 residues.

In this sample, this clone turned up once. This chain joins TRBV11-2 and TRBJ1-6, with a possible D match to TRBD1 (6 bases). This CDR3 region has 17 residues. Germline CDR1 and CDR2: SGHAT and FQNNGV. Trimming took off 3 bases at V and 5 bases at J, with 17 bases between the two ends. CDR3 region: CASSLGQGSENNSPLHF. In DNA form, the CDR3 reads TGTGCCAGCAGCTTGGGCCAGGGGTCCGAGAATAATTCACCCCTCCACTTT.

This chain links TRBV2 with TRBJ2-6; 10 bases are shared with TRBD2. Germline assignment: CDR1 SNHLY and CDR2 FYNNEI. J was trimmed by 0 bases and V by 3 bases; bases with no gene match: 17. The CDR3 spans 22 residues. The CDR3: CASSDTGRVAGGYLSGANVLTF. As DNA, the CDR3 is TGTGCCAGCAGTGATACCGGGAGGGTAGCGGGGGGATATCTCTCTGGGGCCAACGTCCTGACTTTC.

The rearrangement links TRBV3-1 (or the pseudogene TRBV3-2) to TRBJ1-5; possibly TRBD1 for D (5 bases). V lost 8 bases, J lost 6 bases, and 17 bases lay in between. CDR1 and CDR2 from the germline V gene are LGHDT and YNNKEL (reference sequence). The CDR3 consists of 14 residues. CDR3 sequence: CASGGGGGSQPQHF. The CDR3, as DNA: TGTGCCAGCGGCGGTGGGGGAGGCAGTCAGCCCCAGCATTTT.

This clone showed up just once. The junction departs from germline at one end; a sequencing error may be responsible. The chain joins TRBV6-1 to TRBJ2-5; D is uncertain. The CDR3 runs to 12 residues. Germline assignment: CDR1 MNHNS and CDR2 SASEGT. The CDR3 DNA follows: TGTGCCAGCAGTGAGCGCTTAGAGTCCCAGTACTTC. Amino acids: CASSERLESQYF.

The V and J genes are TRBV6-1 and TRBJ1-2, with D possibly matching TRBD1 (5 bases). Trimming cost V 3 bases and J 4 bases, with 9 bases left between them. The CDR3 extends over 13 amino acids. Germline CDR1 reads MNHNS; CDR2 reads SASEGT. CDR3 protein: CASSEAGPYGYTF. CDR3 DNA sequence: TGTGCCAGCAGTGAGGCGGGGCCCTATGGCTACACCTTC.

The chain is built from TRBV7-8 and TRBJ1-2, with a possible D match to TRBD1 (6 bases). Germline-derived CDR1 and CDR2 are SGHVS and FQNEAQ. V lost 1 base, J lost 4 bases, and 13 bases lay in between. The CDR3 is 15 residues long. CDR3 sequence: CASSLEQGSSYGYTF. The CDR3 DNA follows: TGTGCCAGCAGCTTAGAACAGGGTAGTTCCTATGGCTACACCTTC.

The chain recombines TRBV3-1 (or the pseudogene TRBV3-2) with TRBJ2-7; 7 nucleotides match TRBD1. The CDR3 has 13 residues. Germline V lookup: CDR1 LGHDT, CDR2 YNNKEL (reference sequence). J lost 3 bases, V lost 5 bases, and 4 bases had no gene match. The CDR3 nucleotides are TGTGCCAGCAGCTTGACAGGGATCTACGAGCAGTACTTC. Translated: CASSLTGIYEQYF.